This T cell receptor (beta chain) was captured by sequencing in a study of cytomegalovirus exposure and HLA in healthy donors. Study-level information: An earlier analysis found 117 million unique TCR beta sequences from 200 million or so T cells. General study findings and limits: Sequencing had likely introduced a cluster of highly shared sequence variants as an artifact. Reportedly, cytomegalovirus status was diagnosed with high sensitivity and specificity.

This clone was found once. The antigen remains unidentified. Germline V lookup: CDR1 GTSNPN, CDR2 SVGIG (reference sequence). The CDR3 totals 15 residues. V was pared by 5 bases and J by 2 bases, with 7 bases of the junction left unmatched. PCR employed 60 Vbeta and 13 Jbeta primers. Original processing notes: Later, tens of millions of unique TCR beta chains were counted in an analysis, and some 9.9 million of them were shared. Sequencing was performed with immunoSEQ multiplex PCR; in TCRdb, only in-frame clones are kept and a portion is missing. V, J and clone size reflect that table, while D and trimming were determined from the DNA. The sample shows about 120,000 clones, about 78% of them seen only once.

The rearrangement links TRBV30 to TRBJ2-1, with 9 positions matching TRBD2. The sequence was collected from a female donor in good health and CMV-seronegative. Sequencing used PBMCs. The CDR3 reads CAWGAGGVTYNEQFF. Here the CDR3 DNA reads TGTGCCTGGGGAGCGGGAGGTGTTACCTACAATGAGCAGTTCTTC.